This T cell receptor beta chain was captured in a study of long-term antiretroviral therapy in people with HIV. The run of the v3.0 immunoSEQ assay was at survey level. The method was immunoSEQ multiplex PCR; TCRdb's version includes in-frame clones alone and lacks a portion of them. The data show some 25,000 clones, with around 88% seen just once and less than 6.5% held by the top ten. V lost 6 bases and J lost 7; bases outside the gene matches: 10. This CDR3 is 14 amino acids long. The germline CDR1 and CDR2 sequences are SQVTM and ANQGSEA. Note on this clone: The antigen is unknown.

Study-wide points: Relative to control repertoires, HIV repertoires exhibited narrower CDR3 length ranges.

The sequences come from unsorted PBMCs, collected more than 4.3 years after starting antiretroviral therapy. The clonotype comes from a man younger than 45 with HIV. This sequence joins TRBV29-1 and TRBJ2-1; 9 nucleotides match TRBD2. The CDR3 bases are TGCAGCGTCCGGCGGGGGGGGAGCGCGAATGAGCAGTTCTTC. Translation gives CSVRRGGSANEQFF.